This TCR beta chain was sequenced during a study of OX40 agonist ivuxolimab in advanced cancers. Study at large: Ivuxolimab, which patients received intravenously every 2 weeks, was dosed at 0.01 to 10 mg/kg. One hepatocellular carcinoma and two cutaneous melanoma patients partially responded. Patients with prior anti-PD-1, anti-PD-L1 or anti-CTLA-4 therapy were eligible; approximately 37% had some. Whole-study results and caveats: Dose levels from 0.1 to 3.0 mg/kg saw CD4+ and CD8+ blood T cells expand clonally by week 6.

This CDR3 spans 14 amino acids. Germline-derived CDR1 and CDR2 are MNHEY and SVGAGI. V lost 8 bases and J 5 bases, leaving 19 bases between the germline ends. This clone was picked up one time. No antigen is known for it. Method: immunoSEQ multiplex PCR; TCRdb's copy keeps in-frame clones and lacks some. In the table there are tens of thousands of clones, about 90% of which are singletons. The gene calls are TRBV6-5 and TRBJ2-7; no firm D call. Sequencing was performed on CD4+ or CD8+ T cells sorted from blood, taken in a trial of the OX40 agonist ivuxolimab. The source of this sequence is an adult with an advanced solid tumor such as melanoma, head and neck, liver or kidney cancer. The CDR3 bases are TGTGCCAGCCTTAAGGTGAAGGGTGGCGACGAGCAGTACTTC. This codes for CASLKVKGGDEQYF.